This entry features one T cell receptor (beta chain) sequence. The specificity of this receptor is unknown. Qualities for individual bases were not recorded, and no much larger clone is one base off. RNA was extracted with the RNeasy kit and 0.5 to 1 ug was reverse transcribed using random hexamers. The immunoSEQ multiplex PCR assay, which covers 54 Vbeta and 13 Jbeta segments, was used to amplify TCR beta CDR3 regions. PCR amplification bias was corrected by using a synthetic template baseline for primer optimization and computational correction. Per the original workflow: Reads were assigned to V, D and J genes according to IMGT and analyzed in immunoSEQ Analyzer, with only productive sequences retained. To calculate clonality, Shannon entropy was normalized by log2 of the number of productive unique sequences and then subtracted from one. For each patient and control, public and private clones were evaluated within the 100 most prevalent clones. Clones were defined as Susac-specific if absent from the healthy and MS cohorts, from over a thousand published viral clones and from other ImmuneACCESS disease sequences. In-frame beta chains were kept once TCRdb had trimmed the public reads at Q25 with fastp and called clones with MiXCR. Merged by CDR3 protein, the rows form single entries marked with the most common genes and DNA. These V and J calls are TCRdb output, not the study's own analysis. This sample lists about 180,000 distinct CDR3 sequences; just under 95% were detected once. The leading ten clones occupy 0.085% to 0.1% of the sample.

Peripheral blood CD8+ and CD4+ T cells from healthy donors, Susac syndrome patients and multiple sclerosis patients were profiled by high-throughput TCR beta sequencing. Susac syndrome patients met recently defined diagnostic criteria for definite or probable disease. CD8+ TEMRA cells were enriched by FACS, while bulk CD8+ and CD4+ T cells were purified by magnetic negative isolation. Blood was collected in EDTA tubes and processed within 24 hours, with PBMCs isolated through density gradient centrifugation. PBMCs destined for TCR sequencing were cryopreserved in liquid nitrogen and later thawed in a 37 °C water bath. A purity of at least 90% was achieved for sorted or isolated CD4+, CD8+ and CD8+ TEMRA cells. This specimen comes from a study of CD8 T cells in Susac syndrome (dated by TCRdb to between 2017 and 2020). Broadly, across the study: Among the Susac syndrome patients who were sequenced, clinically active disease was present in 5 or 6 and clinical remission was observed in roughly eight. At the time of blood withdrawal, Susac syndrome patients were either therapy-naive, taking corticosteroids (with some also receiving IVIg), or on IVIg alone. The study used repertoire sequencing to test whether antigen drove CD8+ T cell activation and differentiation in Susac syndrome.

The CDR3 starts with the cysteine, ends with the phenylalanine, and has 13 residues. Only the CDR3 region is kept as DNA, spanning 39 bases read in frame from base 1. Trimming removed 4 bases from V and 3 bases from J, leaving 10 bases between the germline ends. From the germline V gene (reference sequence), CDR1 is SEHNR and CDR2 is FQNEAQ. What the research found in general, with its limitations: In the CD4+ T cell repertoire of Susac syndrome patients, clonal expansion was not detected. The TCR sequencing and HLA analysis was acknowledged to have included a relatively small number of individuals.

The sequence is built from TRBV7-9 and TRBJ2-7, with TRBD1 as a weak D call on 6 bases. Sequenced input: CD4+ T cells from PBMCs. The source is a human donor with Susac syndrome. The nucleotide sequence reads as follows: TGTGCCAGCAGCTCCGGACAGTACTACGAGCAGTACTTC. Its coded protein is CASSSGQYYEQYF. Beyond the CDR3, the reference TRBV7-9 and TRBJ2-7 genes provide the residues; the full variable domain reads: DTGVSQNPRHKITKRGQNVTFRCDPISEHNRLYWYRQTLGQGPEFLTYFQNEAQLEKSRLLSDRFSAERPKGSFSTLEIQRTEQGDSAMYLCASSSGQYYEQYFGPGTRLTVT.